These 19 T cell receptor beta chains originate from one sample sequenced in a study of T cell responses to AZD1222 COVID-19 vaccine (dated by TCRdb to about 2021). The library was generated by the immunoSEQ multiplex PCR assay. Here the immuneACCESS table is served through TCRdb, limited to in-frame sequences with V and J called. Missing clones are a known gap in these copies; in checked studies unresolved V genes cover under half, and the rest lacks a known reason. The sample yields 180,000 or so clones; about nine tenths were counted once. The leading ten clones occupy around 1.9% of the sample. Sample time point, as interpreted from the label and publication: about 28 days (+/-7) after the second vaccine dose. The sequencing used peripheral blood, collected 28 days after the second AZD1222 dose. Receptor source: an adult who received the AZD1222 COVID-19 vaccine.

The chain employs TRBV19 and TRBJ2-7; either TRBD1 or TRBD2 may fit D (7 bases each). Germline CDR1 and CDR2: LNHDA and SQIVND (reference sequence). Deletions cut 7 bases from V and 3 bases from J, with 16 bases between. The CDR3 length is 14 residues. CDR3 amino acids: CASNGGTDHYEQYF. CDR3 in DNA: TGTGCCAGTAACGGGGGGACAGACCACTACGAGCAGTACTTC. Full variable domain (remainder filled in from reference TRBV19 and TRBJ2-7): DGGITQSPKYLFRKEGQNVTLSCEQNLNHDAMYWYRQDPGQGLRLIYYSQIVNDFQKGDIAEGYSVSREKKESFPLTVTSAQKNPTAFYLCASNGGTDHYEQYFGPGTRLTVT.

The V gene is TRBV10-1, the J gene TRBJ2-5, with D unresolved. CDR3 size: 13 residues. Germline lookup yields CDR1 WNHNN and CDR2 SYGVQD (reference sequence). V lost 6 bases and J 2 bases, leaving 10 bases between the germline ends. CDR3 coding DNA: TGCGCCAGCAGCGTCGGCAGACAAGAGACCCAGTACTTC. This encodes CASSVGRQETQYF.

The V and J genes are TRBV12-3 or TRBV12-4 and TRBJ2-1; D may be TRBD1 (6 bases). The CDR3 extends over 13 amino acids. V dropped 6 bases and J dropped 4 bases, with 10 bases sitting between them. The CDR3 coding sequence is TGTGCCAGCAGCCCCGGACAGTACAATGAGCAGTTCTTC. It encodes CASSPGQYNEQFF.

The J gene is TRBJ1-5, the V gene TRBV4-1, with D unclear. Germline V gene lookup returns CDR1 MGHRA and CDR2 YSYEKL. CDR3 length: 16 residues. Trimming pared 1 base from V and 1 base from J, leaving 11 bases between. The DNA of the CDR3 is TGCGCCAGCAGCCAAGCGAGGGTTGAAAGCAATCAGCCCCAGCATTTT. Translating gives CASSQARVESNQPQHF.

CDR3 DNA: TGTGCCAGCAGCCAGGGAAGGGAGAAGTACTTC. This translates into CASSQGREKYF. J is TRBJ2-7 and V is TRBV4-2, with D perhaps matching TRBD2 (5 bases). Trimming pared 3 bases from V and 11 bases from J, leaving 11 bases between. Germline loops: CDR1 LGHNA, CDR2 YNFKEQ. CDR3 size: 11 residues.

This clone was seen once. The chain links TRBV28 to TRBJ2-1, with D hard to call. V was cut by 5 bases and J by 5 bases, with 7 bases left in between. CDR3 length: 12 amino acids. Germline values: CDR1 MDHEN, CDR2 SYDVKM. CDR3 region: CASSLLNNEQFF. CDR3 bases: TGTGCCAGCAGTCTCCTAAACAATGAGCAGTTCTTC.

CDR3 nucleotide sequence: TGTGCCTGGAGTGTACTAGGAAGGGCCTACAATGAGCAGTTCTTC. It yields the protein CAWSVLGRAYNEQFF. The rearrangement uses TRBV30 and TRBJ2-1, with D possibly being TRBD2 (5 bases). This CDR3 contains 15 residues. Trimming left V 0 bases short and J 2 bases short, with 11 bases between. Looked up from germline, CDR1 is GTSNPN and CDR2 is SVGIG (reference sequence).

V gene TRBV11-2 combines with J gene TRBJ1-1; the match to TRBD1 covers 7 bases. This CDR3 is built from 15 residues. V was clipped by 5 bases and J by 0 bases; unmatched bases: 6. CDR1 and CDR2 (germline): SGHAT, FQNNGV. The CDR3: CASSTGAPMNTEAFF. CDR3 nucleotide sequence: TGTGCCAGCAGCACAGGGGCCCCAATGAACACTGAAGCTTTCTTT.

The CDR3 coding sequence is TGTGCCAGCAAGCCGCCACGGGCTTTAGGGTCACCCCTCCACTTT. This gives the protein CASKPPRALGSPLHF. The chain is built from TRBV28 and TRBJ1-6; D unresolved. The length of the CDR3 is 15 residues. Trimming left V 7 bases short and J 10 bases short, with 20 bases between. Germline values: CDR1 MDHEN, CDR2 SYDVKM.

Written as DNA, the CDR3 is TGTGCCAGCAGCCGCGGACAGGGGGCAGGAGAGACCCAGTACTTC. As protein: CASSRGQGAGETQYF. The V and J genes are TRBV14 and TRBJ2-5; 11 bases are a match to TRBD1. The V segment lost 4 bases and the J segment 4 bases; nucleotides outside the gene matches: 5. The CDR3 runs 15 residues. The germline V gene has CDR1 SGHDN and CDR2 FVKESK.

The CDR3 spells CASSQPTGGGGYTF. CDR3 DNA sequence: TGTGCCAGCAGCCAACCGACAGGGGGGGGTGGCTACACCTTC. The gene calls are TRBV5-4 and TRBJ1-2; 9 bases are a match to TRBD1. Germline values: CDR1 SGHNT, CDR2 YYREEE (reference sequence). The trim removed 4 bases at V and 7 bases at J, leaving 8 bases unmatched. The CDR3 consists of 14 residues.

The J gene is TRBJ2-1, the V gene TRBV9; 7 nucleotides line up with TRBD2. The CDR3 totals 16 residues. J was trimmed by 0 bases and V by 0 bases; bases with no gene match: 3. CDR1 SGDLS and CDR2 YYNGEE come from the germline V gene. The CDR3 here is CASSVGLAVSYNEQFF. Written as DNA, the CDR3 is TGTGCCAGCAGCGTAGGGCTAGCGGTCTCCTACAATGAGCAGTTCTTC.

Only one count was recorded for this clone. The chain recombines TRBV11-3 with TRBJ2-7; 12 positions agree with TRBD2. V lost 5 bases and J lost 5; bases outside the gene matches: 4. Germline V gene data show CDR1 as SGHNT and CDR2 as YENEEA. The CDR3 is made up of 14 amino acids. The CDR3 protein is CASSETSGSHEQYF. CDR3 DNA sequence: TGTGCCAGCAGCGAGACTAGCGGGAGCCACGAGCAGTACTTC. Variable domain in full (rest from reference TRBV11-3 and TRBJ2-7): EAGVVQSPRYKIIEKKQPVAFWCNPISGHNTLYWYLQNLGQGPELLIRYENEEAVDDSQLPKDRFSAERLKGVDSTLKIQPAELGDSAVYLCASSETSGSHEQYFGPGTRLTVT.

A remark on this clone: This sample includes further DNA sequences coding for the same CDR3. The CDR3 sequence: CASSVGGTTNEKLFF. The CDR3 DNA sequence: TGTGCCAGCAGCGTAGGCGGGACAACTAATGAAAAACTGTTTTTT. V usage is TRBV9 and J usage is TRBJ1-4; D not certain. The CDR3 is 15 amino acids. Deletions cut 0 bases from V and 0 bases from J, with 6 bases between. Germline-derived CDR1 and CDR2 are SGDLS and YYNGEE.

The CDR3 DNA follows: TGCGCCAGCAGTGAGTTCGGTACAGGGGGAAAACTGTTTTTT. Translated: CASSEFGTGGKLFF. V and J are TRBV10-2 and TRBJ1-4, with TRBD1 identical over 8 bases. Germline V CDR1 and CDR2: WSHSY, SAAADI. Trimming removed 1 base from V and 10 bases from J; junction bases left unmatched: 5. The CDR3 is made up of 14 amino acids.

The V and J genes are TRBV14 and TRBJ2-1, with D perhaps TRBD2 (6 bases). The CDR3 has 14 residues. Germline lookup yields CDR1 SGHDN and CDR2 FVKESK. Trimming cost V 2 bases and J 5 bases, with 10 bases left between them. Written as DNA, the CDR3 is TGTGCCAGCAGCCAACTTGGGAGGAACAATGAGCAGTTCTTC. Its translation is CASSQLGRNNEQFF. The whole variable domain, remainder taken from reference TRBV14 and TRBJ2-1, is EAGVTQFPSHSVIEKGQTVTLRCDPISGHDNLYWYRRVMGKEIKFLLHFVKESKQDESGMPNNRFLAERTGGTYSTLKVQPAELEDSGVYFCASSQLGRNNEQFFGPGTRLTVL.

This clone was counted only a few times. The chain couples TRBV7-9 to TRBJ1-2; D perhaps matches TRBD1 (6 bases). The CDR3 extends over 14 amino acids. V was pared by 4 bases and J by 4 bases, with 13 bases between. Germline V gene data show CDR1 as SEHNR and CDR2 as FQNEAQ (reference sequence). This chain's CDR3 is CASSSTETGYGYTF. The CDR3 DNA is TGTGCCAGCAGCTCGACGGAGACAGGCTATGGCTACACCTTC.

The rearrangement joins TRBV6-4 to TRBJ2-1; D is perhaps TRBD2 (6 bases). The germline gives CDR1 MRHNA, CDR2 SNTAGT. This CDR3 comprises 16 residues. V lost 0 bases to trimming and J lost 4 bases, with 13 bases between them. CDR3 sequence: CASSDSFGSSYNEQFF. The CDR3, as DNA: TGTGCCAGCAGTGACTCATTCGGGAGCTCTTACAATGAGCAGTTCTTC.

The rearrangement uses TRBV4-2 and TRBJ2-3; TRBD2 matches at 9 bases. V gave up 1 base and J gave up 2 bases; unmatched junction bases: 7. Germline CDR1 and CDR2: LGHNA and YNFKEQ. CDR3 length: 17 amino acids. As DNA, the CDR3 is TGTGCCAGCAGCCAAGGTTTTAGCGGGGGCAACACAGATACGCAGTATTTT. Protein: CASSQGFSGGNTDTQYF.